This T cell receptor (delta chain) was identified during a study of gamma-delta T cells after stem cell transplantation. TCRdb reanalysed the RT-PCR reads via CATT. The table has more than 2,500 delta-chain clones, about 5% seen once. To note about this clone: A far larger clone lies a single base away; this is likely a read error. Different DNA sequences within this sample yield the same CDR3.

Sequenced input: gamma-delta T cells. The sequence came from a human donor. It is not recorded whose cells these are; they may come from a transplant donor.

The DNA for the CDR3 is TGTGCCTGTGACGTCCTAGGGGAGAACACCGATAAACTCATCTTT. It yields the protein CACDVLGENTDKLIF. This chain connects TRDV2 to TRDJ1; D is perhaps TRDD2 or TRDD3 (5 bases each). The CDR3 has 15 amino acids. V lost 3 bases, J lost 0 bases, and 13 bases lay in between. Germline V lookup: CDR1 GEAIGNYY, CDR2 EKD.